These T cell receptor beta chains were read from a single sample in a study of blood T cell repertoires in COVID-19. Profiling relied on immunoSEQ multiplex PCR, and the TCRdb table lists in-frame clones only, not all of them. The sample records 250,000 or so clones, around 85% being singletons. The sequenced sample consisted of peripheral blood. The receptors shown here come from a woman aged 55-75 years with active or convalescent COVID-19. CDR3s include the opening cysteine and the closing phenylalanine or tryptophan. Each record gives: clone size, J gene, V gene, D gene, CDR3 DNA, CDR3 protein. D genes are given only for firm matches. Clone size appears in some rows only: once, few, many, or a class for an expanded clone.

>once|TRBJ1-4|TRBV28|TRBD1
TGTGCCAGCAGTCCTCCGGGACAGCGGTATGAAAAACTGTTTTTT
CASSPPGQRYEKLFF
>.|TRBJ1-2|TRBV11-2|.
TGTGCCAGCAGCTTATCCGGGTCCTATGGCTACACCTTC
CASSLSGSYGYTF
>once|TRBJ2-1|TRBV11-3|TRBD1
TGTGCCAGCAGCCCTGGGGACAGGTACAATGAGCAGTTCTTC
CASSPGDRYNEQFF
>.|TRBJ1-5|TRBV28|.
TGTGCCAGCACCCAAACAGGAGTCAATCAGCCCCAGCATTTT
CASTQTGVNQPQHF
>.|TRBJ1-6|TRBV11-3|TRBD1
TGTGCCAGCAGCTTAGAAGGGGGCGAGGTCGGATCACCCCTCCACTTT
CASSLEGGEVGSPLHF
>.|TRBJ2-1|TRBV28|TRBD2
TGTGCCAGCAGTTTCTACGGACTAGCGGGACTCAATGAGCAGTTCTTC
CASSFYGLAGLNEQFF
>once|TRBJ2-1|TRBV5-1|TRBD2
TGCGCCAGCAGCCCCCGAGGACTAGCGGCCAAACTAACCTACAATGAGCAGTTCTTC
CASSPRGLAAKLTYNEQFF
>.|TRBJ2-3|TRBV18|TRBD1
TGTGCCAGCTCTTGGACAGGGGGGAGCACAGATACGCAGTATTTT
CASSWTGGSTDTQYF
>.|TRBJ2-3|TRBV28|TRBD1
TGTGCCAGCGGGGAGGGACAGGGGGGCACAGATACGCAGTATTTT
CASGEGQGGTDTQYF
>.|TRBJ1-3|TRBV6-5|.
TGTGCCGCCGGGGTGGGAGGAAACACCATATATTTT
CAAGVGGNTIYF
>.|TRBJ2-1|TRBV10-3|.
TGTGCCATCAGTGAGTCTTGGACACTTACCTACAATGAGCAGTTCTTC
CAISESWTLTYNEQFF
>.|TRBJ2-7|TRBV5-1|TRBD2
TGCGCCAGCAGCGCGGCGGTAGCGGGATACTCCTACGAGCAGTACTTC
CASSAAVAGYSYEQYF
>.|TRBJ2-1|TRBV6-5|.
TGTGCCAGCAGTTACAGCCCACGGAATGAGCAGTTCTTC
CASSYSPRNEQFF
>.|TRBJ2-1|TRBV7-2|.
TGTGCCAGCAGCTTAGGCGGCAAAGAGCAGTTCTTC
CASSLGGKEQFF
>.|TRBJ2-1|TRBV10-3|.
TGTGCCATCAGTGAAGGCAGGGGACGGGGCAATGAGCAGTTCTTC
CAISEGRGRGNEQFF
>few|TRBJ2-1|TRBV5-1|TRBD2
TGCGCCAGCAGCTTGTTGGCAGGGAGGGGCAATGAGCAGTTCTTC
CASSLLAGRGNEQFF
>.|TRBJ1-4|TRBV9|TRBD1
TGTGCCAGCAGCAAGAATCCGGGACAGTCTAATGAAAAACTGTTTTTT
CASSKNPGQSNEKLFF
>.|TRBJ1-5|TRBV10-2|TRBD1
TGCGCCAGCAGTGAGGTCGGGACAGGAGGGGAACAGCCCCAGCATTTT
CASSEVGTGGEQPQHF